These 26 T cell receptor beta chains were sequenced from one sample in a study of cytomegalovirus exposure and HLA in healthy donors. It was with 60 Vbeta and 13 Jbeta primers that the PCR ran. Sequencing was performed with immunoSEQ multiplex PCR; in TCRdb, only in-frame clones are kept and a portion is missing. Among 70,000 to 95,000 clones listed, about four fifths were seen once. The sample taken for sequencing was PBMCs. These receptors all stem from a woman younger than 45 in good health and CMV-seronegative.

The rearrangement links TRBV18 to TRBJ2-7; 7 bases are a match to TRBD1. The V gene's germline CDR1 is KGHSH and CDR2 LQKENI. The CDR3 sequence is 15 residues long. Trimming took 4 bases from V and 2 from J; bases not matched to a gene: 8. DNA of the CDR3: TGTGCCAGCTCACTGACAGGGACGAGGGCCTACGAGCAGTACTTC. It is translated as CASSLTGTRAYEQYF.

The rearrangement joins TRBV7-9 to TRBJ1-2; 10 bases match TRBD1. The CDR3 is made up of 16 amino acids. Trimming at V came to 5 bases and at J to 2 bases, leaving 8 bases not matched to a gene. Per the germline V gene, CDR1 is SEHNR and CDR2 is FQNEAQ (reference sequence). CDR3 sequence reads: CASSTRDRGRNYGYTF. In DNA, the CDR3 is TGTGCCAGCAGCACCCGGGACAGGGGAAGAAACTATGGCTACACCTTC.

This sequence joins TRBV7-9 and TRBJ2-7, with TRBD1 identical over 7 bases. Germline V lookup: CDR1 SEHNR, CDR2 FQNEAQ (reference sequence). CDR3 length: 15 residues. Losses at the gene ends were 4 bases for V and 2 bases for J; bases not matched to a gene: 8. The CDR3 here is CASSWKGDSTYEQYF. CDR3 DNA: TGTGCCAGCAGCTGGAAGGGGGACAGCACCTACGAGCAGTACTTC.

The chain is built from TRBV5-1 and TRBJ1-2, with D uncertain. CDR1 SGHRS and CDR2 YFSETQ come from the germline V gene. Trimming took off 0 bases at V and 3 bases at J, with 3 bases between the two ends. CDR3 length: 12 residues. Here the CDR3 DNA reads TGCGCCAGCAGCTTGGGAGACTATGGCTACACCTTC. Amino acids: CASSLGDYGYTF.

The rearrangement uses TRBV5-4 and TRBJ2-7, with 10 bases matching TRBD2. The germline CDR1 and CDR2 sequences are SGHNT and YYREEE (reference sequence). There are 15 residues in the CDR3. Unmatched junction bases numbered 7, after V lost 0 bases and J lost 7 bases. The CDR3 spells CASSLANSGRVEQYF. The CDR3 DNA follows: TGTGCCAGCAGCTTGGCCAACAGCGGGAGGGTGGAGCAGTACTTC.

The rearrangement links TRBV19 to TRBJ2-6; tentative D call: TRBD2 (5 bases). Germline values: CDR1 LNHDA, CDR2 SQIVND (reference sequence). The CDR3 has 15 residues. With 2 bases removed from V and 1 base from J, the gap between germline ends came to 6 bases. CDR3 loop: CASSISGSGANVLTF. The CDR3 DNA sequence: TGTGCCAGTAGTATATCGGGGTCTGGGGCCAACGTCCTGACTTTC.

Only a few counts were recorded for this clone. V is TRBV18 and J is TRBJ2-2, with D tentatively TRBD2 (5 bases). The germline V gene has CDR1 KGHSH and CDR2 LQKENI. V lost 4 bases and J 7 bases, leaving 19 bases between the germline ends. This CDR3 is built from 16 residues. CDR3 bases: TGTGCCAGCTCACTAGACAACGGCGGGCACGGCGGGGAGCTGTTTTTT. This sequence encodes CASSLDNGGHGGELFF.

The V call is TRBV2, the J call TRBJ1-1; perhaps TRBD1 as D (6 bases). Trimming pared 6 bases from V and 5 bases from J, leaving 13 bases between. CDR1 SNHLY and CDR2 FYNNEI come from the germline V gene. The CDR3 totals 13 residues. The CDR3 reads CASRMDRLTEAFF. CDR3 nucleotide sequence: TGTGCCAGCAGGATGGACAGATTAACTGAAGCTTTCTTT. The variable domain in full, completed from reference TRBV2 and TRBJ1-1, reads EPEVTQTPSHQVTQMGQEVILRCVPISNHLYFYWYRQILGQKVEFLVSFYNNEISEKSEIFDDQFSVERPDGSNFTLKIRSTKLEDSAMYFCASRMDRLTEAFFGQGTRLTVV.

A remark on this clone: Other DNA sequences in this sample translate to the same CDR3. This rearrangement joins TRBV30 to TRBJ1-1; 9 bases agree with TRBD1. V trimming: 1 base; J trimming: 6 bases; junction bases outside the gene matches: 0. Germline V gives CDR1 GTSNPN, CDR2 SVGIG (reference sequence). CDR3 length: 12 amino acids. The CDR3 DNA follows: TGTGCCTGGAGTGGACAGGGGGCTGAAGCTTTCTTT. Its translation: CAWSGQGAEAFF.

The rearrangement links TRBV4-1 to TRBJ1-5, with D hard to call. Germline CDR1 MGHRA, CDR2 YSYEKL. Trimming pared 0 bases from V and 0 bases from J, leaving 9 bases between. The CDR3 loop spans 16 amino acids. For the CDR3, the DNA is TGCGCCAGCAGCCAAGAGTACACCCATAGCAATCAGCCCCAGCATTTT. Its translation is CASSQEYTHSNQPQHF.

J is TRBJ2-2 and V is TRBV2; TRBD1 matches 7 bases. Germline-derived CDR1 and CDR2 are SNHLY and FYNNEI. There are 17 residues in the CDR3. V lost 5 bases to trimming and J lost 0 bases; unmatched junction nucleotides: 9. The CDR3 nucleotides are TGTGCCAGCAGTCAAACCCGACAGGGAGCGAACACCGGGGAGCTGTTTTTT. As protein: CASSQTRQGANTGELFF.

DNA of the CDR3: TGTGCCAGCAGCTTGGTCGCCGACTCCGCTACGCAGTATTTT. Its protein is CASSLVADSATQYF. The chain has TRBV5-8 and TRBJ2-3; unclear D gene. CDR1 SGHTS and CDR2 YDEGEE come from the germline V gene. The CDR3 totals 14 residues. Between the trimmed V and J ends, which lost 0 bases and 8 bases, there was a span of 13 bases.

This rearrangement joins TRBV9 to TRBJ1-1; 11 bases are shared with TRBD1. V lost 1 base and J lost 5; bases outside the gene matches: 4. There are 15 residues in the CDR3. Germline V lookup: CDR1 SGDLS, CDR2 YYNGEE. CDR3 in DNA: TGTGCCAGCAGCGTAACCGGGACAGGGGGTACTGAAGCTTTCTTT. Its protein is CASSVTGTGGTEAFF.

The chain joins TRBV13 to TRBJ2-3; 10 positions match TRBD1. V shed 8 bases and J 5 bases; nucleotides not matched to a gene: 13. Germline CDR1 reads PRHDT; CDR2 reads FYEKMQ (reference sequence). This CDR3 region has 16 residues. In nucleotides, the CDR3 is TGTGCCAGCGGCCTGACCGGGACAGGGGCTGGAGATACGCAGTATTTT. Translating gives CASGLTGTGAGDTQYF.

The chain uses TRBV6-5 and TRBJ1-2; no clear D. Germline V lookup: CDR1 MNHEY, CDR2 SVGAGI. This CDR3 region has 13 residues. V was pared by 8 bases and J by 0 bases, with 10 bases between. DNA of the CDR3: TGTGCCAGCTTCAGTTTAACTAACTATGGCTACACCTTC. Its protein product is CASFSLTNYGYTF.

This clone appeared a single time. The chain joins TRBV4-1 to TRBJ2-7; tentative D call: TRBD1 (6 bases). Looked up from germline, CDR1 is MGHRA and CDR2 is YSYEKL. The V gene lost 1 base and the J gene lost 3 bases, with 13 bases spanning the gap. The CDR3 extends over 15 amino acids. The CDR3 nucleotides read TGCGCCAGCAGCCAAGTTTGGACAGACAACTACGAGCAGTACTTC. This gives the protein CASSQVWTDNYEQYF.

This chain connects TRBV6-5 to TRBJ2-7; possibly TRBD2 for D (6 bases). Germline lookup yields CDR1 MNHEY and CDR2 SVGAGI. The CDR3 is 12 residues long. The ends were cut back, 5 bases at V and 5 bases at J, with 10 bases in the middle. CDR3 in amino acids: CASSRGSNEQYF. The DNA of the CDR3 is TGTGCCAGCAGTCGGGGGAGCAACGAGCAGTACTTC.

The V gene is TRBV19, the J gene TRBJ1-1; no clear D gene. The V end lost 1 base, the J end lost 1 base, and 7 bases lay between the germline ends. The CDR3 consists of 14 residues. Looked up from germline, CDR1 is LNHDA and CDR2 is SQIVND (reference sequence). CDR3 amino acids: CASSIGSWNTEAFF. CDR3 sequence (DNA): TGTGCCAGTAGTATAGGCAGTTGGAACACTGAAGCTTTCTTT. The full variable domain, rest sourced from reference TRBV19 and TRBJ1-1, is DGGITQSPKYLFRKEGQNVTLSCEQNLNHDAMYWYRQDPGQGLRLIYYSQIVNDFQKGDIAEGYSVSREKKESFPLTVTSAQKNPTAFYLCASSIGSWNTEAFFGQGTRLTVV.

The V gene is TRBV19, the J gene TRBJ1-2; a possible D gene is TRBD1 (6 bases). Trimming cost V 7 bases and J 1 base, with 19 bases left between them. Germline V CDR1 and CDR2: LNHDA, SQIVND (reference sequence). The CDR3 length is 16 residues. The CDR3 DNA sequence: TGTGCCAGTAAACAGGGTAACGAGTATTTTAACTATGGCTACACCTTC. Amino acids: CASKQGNEYFNYGYTF.

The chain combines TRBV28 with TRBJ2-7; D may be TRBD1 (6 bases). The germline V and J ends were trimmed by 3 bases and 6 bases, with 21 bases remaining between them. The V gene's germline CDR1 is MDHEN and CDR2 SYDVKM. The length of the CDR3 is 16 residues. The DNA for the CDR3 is TGTGCCAGCAGTTTCCCGACCTCAGGGGTCGCGCGCGAGCAGTACTTC. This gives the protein CASSFPTSGVAREQYF. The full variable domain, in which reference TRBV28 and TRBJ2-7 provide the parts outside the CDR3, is DVKVTQSSRYLVKRTGEKVFLECVQDMDHENMFWYRQDPGLGLRLIYFSYDVKMKEKGDIPEGYSVSREKKERFSLILESASTNQTSMYLCASSFPTSGVAREQYFGPGTRLTVT.

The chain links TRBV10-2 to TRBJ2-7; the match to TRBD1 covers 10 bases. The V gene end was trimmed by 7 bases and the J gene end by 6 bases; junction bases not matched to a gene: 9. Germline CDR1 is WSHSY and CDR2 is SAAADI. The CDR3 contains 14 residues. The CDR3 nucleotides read TGCGCCAGCATTCTAGGGACAGGGGCCTTCGAGCAGTACTTC. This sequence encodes CASILGTGAFEQYF.

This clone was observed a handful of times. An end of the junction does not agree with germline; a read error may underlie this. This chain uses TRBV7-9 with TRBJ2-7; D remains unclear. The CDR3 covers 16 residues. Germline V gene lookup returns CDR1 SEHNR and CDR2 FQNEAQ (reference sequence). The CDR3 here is CSSSSIEHGTTYEQYF. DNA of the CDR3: TGTTCCAGCAGCTCAATAGAACACGGTACTACCTACGAGCAGTACTTC.

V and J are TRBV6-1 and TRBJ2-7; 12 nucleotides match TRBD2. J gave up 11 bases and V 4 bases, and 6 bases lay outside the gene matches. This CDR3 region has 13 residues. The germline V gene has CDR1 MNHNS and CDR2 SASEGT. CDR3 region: CASSATSGSTEYF. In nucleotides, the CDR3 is TGTGCCAGCAGTGCGACTAGCGGGAGCACGGAGTACTTC.

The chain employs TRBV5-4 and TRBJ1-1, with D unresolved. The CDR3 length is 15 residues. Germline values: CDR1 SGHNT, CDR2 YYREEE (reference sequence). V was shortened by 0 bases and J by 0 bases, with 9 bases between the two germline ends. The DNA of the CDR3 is TGTGCCAGCAGCTTGGACAGCCTAATGAACACTGAAGCTTTCTTT. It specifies CASSLDSLMNTEAFF.

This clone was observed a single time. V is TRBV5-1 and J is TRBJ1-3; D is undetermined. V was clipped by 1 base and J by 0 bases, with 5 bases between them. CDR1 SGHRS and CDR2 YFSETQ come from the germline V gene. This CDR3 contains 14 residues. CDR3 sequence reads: CASSLSNSGNTIYF. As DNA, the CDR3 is TGCGCCAGCAGCTTGTCAAACTCTGGAAACACCATATATTTT.

The CDR3 loop reads CASSVGVGGATQETQYF. The CDR3, as DNA: TGTGCCAGCAGCGTAGGTGTGGGCGGGGCTACCCAAGAGACCCAGTACTTC. The chain carries TRBV9 and TRBJ2-5, with D perhaps TRBD2 (6 bases). The V gene lost 0 bases and the J gene lost 1 base, with 16 bases spanning the gap. Germline V gene data show CDR1 as SGDLS and CDR2 as YYNGEE. This CDR3 spans 17 amino acids.